Shown below are 8 T cell receptor beta chains from a single sample sequenced in a study of blood T cell repertoires in COVID-19. The protocol was immunoSEQ multiplex PCR, while the TCRdb copy is restricted to in-frame clones and leaves out a portion. The table records more than 200,000 clones, 65% to 90% of them present only once. Sequencing input: peripheral blood. These receptors were taken from a man younger than 45 with active or convalescent COVID-19.

This chain connects TRBV19 to TRBJ1-1, with D possibly TRBD1 on 5 matching bases. CDR3 size: 13 residues. V was shortened by 1 base and J by 4 bases, with 7 bases between the two germline ends. Germline lookup yields CDR1 LNHDA and CDR2 SQIVND (reference sequence). The CDR3 DNA reads TGTGCCAGTAGTATAGTTACAGGCACTGAAGCTTTCTTT. Protein sequence: CASSIVTGTEAFF.

This clone was recorded only once. This chain links TRBV7-2 with TRBJ2-7; D is perhaps TRBD2 (6 bases). The CDR3 spans 16 residues. V shed 1 base and J shed 1 base, with 14 bases lying between them. Germline CDR1 reads SGHTA; CDR2 reads FQGNSA. The DNA for the CDR3 is TGTGCCAGCAGCTTAGGCGGGGCGCTGGGGTCCTACGAGCAGTACTTC. It translates to CASSLGGALGSYEQYF.

In its sample, this clone was seen once. The rearrangement links TRBV10-2 to TRBJ2-3; the match to TRBD2 covers 9 bases. Per the germline V gene, CDR1 is WSHSY and CDR2 is SAAADI. The CDR3 contains 20 residues. V shed 0 bases and J 2 bases; nucleotides not matched to a gene: 15. The CDR3 bases are TGCGCCAGCAGTGAGTCGCTCCTCGGTTTAGCGGGGGCAACCACAGATACGCAGTATTTT. Translated, it gives CASSESLLGLAGATTDTQYF.

The CDR3 here is CASSTHDSPPGNTIYF. The CDR3 nucleotides are TGTGCCAGTAGTACCCACGACAGCCCCCCGGGAAACACCATATATTTT. The rearrangement links TRBV19 to TRBJ1-3; D might be TRBD1 (5 bases). The germline CDR1 and CDR2 sequences are LNHDA and SQIVND (reference sequence). Trimming removed 4 bases at V and 4 bases at J, with 17 bases between. The CDR3 has 16 residues. The variable domain in full, completed from reference TRBV19 and TRBJ1-3, reads DGGITQSPKYLFRKEGQNVTLSCEQNLNHDAMYWYRQDPGQGLRLIYYSQIVNDFQKGDIAEGYSVSREKKESFPLTVTSAQKNPTAFYLCASSTHDSPPGNTIYFGEGSWLTVV.

The CDR3 DNA sequence: TGTGCCAGCAGCTTCGGGATGGAATTCGGCTCACCCCTCCACTTT. Translation: CASSFGMEFGSPLHF. The J gene is TRBJ1-6, the V gene TRBV5-4; no reliable D call. This CDR3 is 15 amino acids long. CDR1 is SGHNT, CDR2 YYREEE, per germline (reference sequence). The V end was cut by 2 bases, the J end by 10 bases, with 16 bases between.

The CDR3 nucleotides are TGTGCCAGCAGCTTTAACAGGGGGCGAAGGGAAAAACTGTTTTTT. Residues: CASSFNRGRREKLFF. The chain carries TRBV7-2 and TRBJ1-4, with TRBD1 identical over 9 bases. With 3 bases clipped from V and 8 bases from J, the junction kept 7 bases outside the gene matches. Per germline, CDR1 SGHTA and CDR2 FQGNSA. The CDR3 extends over 15 amino acids.

V is TRBV3-1 (or the pseudogene TRBV3-2) and J is TRBJ1-5; D call uncertain. Germline CDR1 is LGHDT and CDR2 is YNNKEL (reference sequence). The CDR3 sequence is 15 residues long. Trimming removed 0 bases at V and 6 bases at J, with 12 bases between. The CDR3 is CASSQDSRVSQPQHF. The CDR3 DNA follows: TGTGCCAGCAGCCAAGATTCCCGAGTTAGTCAGCCCCAGCATTTT.

The chain recombines TRBV3-1 (or the pseudogene TRBV3-2) with TRBJ2-7; TRBD2 matches at 7 bases. The CDR3 has 17 residues. Unmatched junction bases numbered 17, after V lost 5 bases and J lost 4 bases. Germline loops: CDR1 LGHDT, CDR2 YNNKEL (reference sequence). This chain's CDR3 is CASSKVRSGATWYEQYF. The CDR3 DNA follows: TGTGCCAGCAGCAAGGTTAGAAGCGGGGCGACGTGGTACGAGCAGTACTTC.